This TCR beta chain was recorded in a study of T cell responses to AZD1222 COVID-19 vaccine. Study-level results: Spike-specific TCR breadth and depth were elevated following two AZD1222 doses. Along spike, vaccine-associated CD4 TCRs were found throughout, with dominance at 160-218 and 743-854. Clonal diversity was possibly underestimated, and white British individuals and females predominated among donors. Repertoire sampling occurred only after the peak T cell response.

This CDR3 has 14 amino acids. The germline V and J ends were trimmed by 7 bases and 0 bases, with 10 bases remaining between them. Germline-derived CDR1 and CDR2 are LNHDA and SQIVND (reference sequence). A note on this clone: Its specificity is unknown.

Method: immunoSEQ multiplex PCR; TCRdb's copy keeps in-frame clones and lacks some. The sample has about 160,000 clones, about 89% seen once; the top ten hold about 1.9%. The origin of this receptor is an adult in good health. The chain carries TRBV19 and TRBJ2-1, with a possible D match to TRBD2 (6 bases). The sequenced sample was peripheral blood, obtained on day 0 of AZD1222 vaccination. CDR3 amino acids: CASTLTSSYNEQFF. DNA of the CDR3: TGTGCCAGTACGCTGACTAGCTCCTACAATGAGCAGTTCTTC.